A selection of T cell receptor beta chains follows, all from one sample in a study of CD8+CD57+ T cells in acquired aplastic anemia. TCRdb re-derived calls from the reads in MiXCR, one entry per CDR3 protein. This table has 150,000 to 200,000 distinct CDR3 sequences, around 66% appearing once. Sample: sorted CD4+, CD8+, or CD8+CD57+ T cells (not recorded which) from PBMCs. The receptors were gathered from a human donor with severe aplastic anemia or a healthy control (not recorded which). The CDR3 runs from the conserved cysteine through the conserved F or W. D genes are given only for firm matches. The listing skips clone size in some rows; elsewhere it reads once, few, many or a size class.

V gene: TRBV7-2
J gene: TRBJ2-7
clone size: -
D gene: -
CDR3 protein: CASSLVVRSNEQYF
CDR3 DNA: TGTGCCAGCAGCTTAGTGGTTCGGTCCAATGAGCAGTACTTC

V gene: TRBV19
J gene: TRBJ1-6
clone size: -
D gene: -
CDR3 protein: CASRVGIRYNSPLHF
CDR3 DNA: TGTGCCAGTAGGGTAGGGATCAGGTATAATTCACCCCTCCACTTT

V gene: TRBV7-3
J gene: TRBJ2-2
clone size: -
D gene: -
CDR3 protein: CASRQGGGELFF
CDR3 DNA: TGTGCCAGCAGGCAAGGGGGCGGGGAGCTGTTTTTT

V gene: TRBV11-2
J gene: TRBJ2-1
clone size: -
D gene: -
CDR3 protein: CASSAYPYNEQFF
CDR3 DNA: TGTGCCAGCAGCGCCTATCCTTACAATGAGCAGTTCTTC

V gene: TRBV29-1
J gene: TRBJ2-7
clone size: -
D gene: TRBD1
CDR3 protein: CSVWGTGGLYEQYF
CDR3 DNA: TGCAGCGTTTGGGGGACAGGGGGCCTCTACGAGCAGTACTTC

V gene: TRBV5-1
J gene: TRBJ2-7
clone size: -
D gene: -
CDR3 protein: CASSQEYALSEQYF
CDR3 DNA: TGCGCCAGCAGCCAAGAGTATGCTCTAAGCGAGCAGTACTTC

V gene: TRBV19
J gene: TRBJ1-4
clone size: many
D gene: -
CDR3 protein: CASSRWAENEKLFF
CDR3 DNA: TGTGCCAGTAGTAGATGGGCTGAAAATGAAAAACTGTTTTTT

V gene: TRBV7-9
J gene: TRBJ2-1
clone size: many
D gene: TRBD2
CDR3 protein: CASSFGTSGPSYNEQFF
CDR3 DNA: TGTGCCAGCAGCTTCGGAACTAGCGGGCCCTCCTACAATGAGCAGTTCTTC

V gene: TRBV19
J gene: TRBJ1-6
clone size: -
D gene: -
CDR3 protein: CASSIVQGRSPLHF
CDR3 DNA: TGTGCCAGTAGTATAGTCCAGGGACGTTCACCCCTCCACTTT

V gene: TRBV20-1
J gene: TRBJ2-1
clone size: many
D gene: TRBD1
CDR3 protein: CSARDTKEGADYNEQFF
CDR3 DNA: TGCAGTGCTAGAGACACAAAAGAGGGGGCCGACTACAATGAGCAGTTCTTC

V gene: TRBV7-9
J gene: TRBJ2-7
clone size: many
D gene: -
CDR3 protein: CASSNAQGGGEQYF
CDR3 DNA: TGTGCCAGCAGTAACGCGCAGGGGGGGGGAGAGCAGTACTTC

V gene: TRBV10-3
J gene: TRBJ2-5
clone size: -
D gene: TRBD1
CDR3 protein: CAIRGQGQETQYF
CDR3 DNA: TGTGCCATCAGAGGACAGGGACAAGAGACCCAGTACTTC

V gene: TRBV5-4
J gene: TRBJ2-7
clone size: -
D gene: TRBD1
CDR3 protein: CASSLGGTGGYEQYF
CDR3 DNA: TGTGCCAGCAGCTTGGGTGGGACAGGGGGCTACGAGCAGTACTTC

V gene: TRBV6-4
J gene: TRBJ2-1
clone size: -
D gene: -
CDR3 protein: CATSEEGLADEQFF
CDR3 DNA: TGTGCCACCAGTGAGGAGGGTCTAGCAGATGAGCAGTTCTTC

V gene: TRBV29-1
J gene: TRBJ2-7
clone size: few
D gene: TRBD1
CDR3 protein: CSVWGTGAYEQYF
CDR3 DNA: TGCAGCGTTTGGGGCACAGGGGCCTACGAGCAGTACTTC

V gene: TRBV20-1
J gene: TRBJ2-2
clone size: -
D gene: -
CDR3 protein: CSARVGPFRTGELFF
CDR3 DNA: TGCAGTGCTAGAGTAGGTCCATTTAGGACCGGGGAGCTGTTTTTT

V gene: TRBV7-8
J gene: TRBJ2-7
clone size: -
D gene: TRBD1
CDR3 protein: CASSQGQGHEQYF
CDR3 DNA: TGTGCCAGCAGCCAAGGACAGGGCCACGAGCAGTACTTC

V gene: TRBV10-3
J gene: TRBJ2-3
clone size: many
D gene: TRBD2
CDR3 protein: CAISESFPSGDTDTQYF
CDR3 DNA: TGTGCCATCAGTGAGTCGTTCCCTAGCGGGGACACAGATACGCAGTATTTT

V gene: TRBV20-1
J gene: TRBJ1-2
clone size: -
D gene: TRBD1
CDR3 protein: CSARQTGGYGYTF
CDR3 DNA: TGCAGTGCTAGACAGACAGGGGGCTATGGCTACACCTTC

V gene: TRBV24-1
J gene: TRBJ2-5
clone size: -
D gene: -
CDR3 protein: CATSDPSVSLETQYF
CDR3 DNA: TGTGCCACCAGTGATCCTTCGGTTAGTCTAGAGACCCAGTACTTC

V gene: TRBV29-1
J gene: TRBJ1-2
clone size: few
D gene: -
CDR3 protein: CSVPRGGITNYGYTF
CDR3 DNA: TGCAGCGTTCCAAGGGGTGGCATTACTAACTATGGCTACACCTTC

V gene: TRBV13
J gene: TRBJ2-3
clone size: many
D gene: TRBD2
CDR3 protein: CASSFLAGGSDTQYF
CDR3 DNA: TGTGCCAGCAGCTTCCTAGCGGGGGGTTCAGATACGCAGTATTTT

V gene: TRBV6-5
J gene: TRBJ1-6
clone size: many
D gene: -
CDR3 protein: CASSYEREVGSPLHF
CDR3 DNA: TGTGCCAGCAGTTACGAGAGAGAGGTTGGATCACCCCTCCACTTT

V gene: TRBV9
J gene: TRBJ2-1
clone size: once
D gene: -
CDR3 protein: CASSPVGFAEQFF
CDR3 DNA: TGTGCCAGCAGCCCAGTGGGCTTTGCTGAGCAGTTCTTC

V gene: TRBV4-2
J gene: TRBJ1-2
clone size: many
D gene: -
CDR3 protein: CASSLGGAGYTF
CDR3 DNA: TGTGCCAGCTCATTGGGGGGCGCGGGCTACACCTTC

V gene: TRBV13
J gene: TRBJ2-1
clone size: -
D gene: -
CDR3 protein: CASSPPGQTYNEQFF
CDR3 DNA: TGTGCCAGCAGCCCTCCGGGACAAACCTACAATGAGCAGTTCTTC